These 10 T cell receptor beta chains share one sample of origin, sequenced in a study of identifying expanded T cells in peripheral blood. TCRdb's copy holds only in-frame clones and misses some; the assay was immunoSEQ multiplex PCR. The table has nearly 60,000 clones, approximately 89% seen once. Material for sequencing was blood. The receptors were gathered from a person aged 18-70 years in good health.

The V and J genes are TRBV7-7 and TRBJ2-2, with D possibly matching TRBD2 (6 bases). V was trimmed by 6 bases and J by 5 bases, leaving 13 bases between them. The CDR3 loop spans 14 amino acids. From germline, CDR1 is SSHAT and CDR2 FNYEAQ (reference sequence). The CDR3: CASSPGGGTGELFF. CDR3 nucleotides: TGTGCCAGCAGTCCCGGGGGAGGAACCGGGGAGCTGTTTTTT.

The genes are TRBV4-3 and TRBJ2-3; TRBD2 might be the D (6 bases). The V end was cut by 1 base, the J end by 0 bases, with 14 bases between. CDR1 is LGHNA, CDR2 YSLEER, per germline. The CDR3 totals 17 residues. The CDR3 DNA follows: TGCGCCAGCAGCCAAGCCGGGGACTTTCCTAGCACAGATACGCAGTATTTT. Translating gives CASSQAGDFPSTDTQYF.

CDR3 in DNA: TGTGCCAGCAGCTGGACAGGGGTAATTAATGAGCAGTTCTTC. Residues: CASSWTGVINEQFF. The chain joins TRBV28 to TRBJ2-1; 9 bases are shared with TRBD1. This CDR3 is built from 14 residues. Germline trimming cut 6 bases from V and 7 bases from J; bases unmatched to any gene: 7. Germline CDR1 MDHEN, CDR2 SYDVKM. Looking up the rest from reference TRBV28 and TRBJ2-1 gives the full variable domain: DVKVTQSSRYLVKRTGEKVFLECVQDMDHENMFWYRQDPGLGLRLIYFSYDVKMKEKGDIPEGYSVSREKKERFSLILESASTNQTSMYLCASSWTGVINEQFFGPGTRLTVL.

This clone was seen only once. The V gene is TRBV29-1, the J gene TRBJ2-3, with D tentatively TRBD1 (5 bases). The V end lost 7 bases, the J end lost 2 bases, and 16 bases lay between the germline ends. This CDR3 spans 14 amino acids. From germline, CDR1 is SQVTM and CDR2 ANQGSEA. The CDR3 region has the DNA TGCAGCGGACAAGACAGACCCTACACAGATACGCAGTATTTT. Encoded protein: CSGQDRPYTDTQYF.

This chain links TRBV7-9 with TRBJ1-1, with D possibly being TRBD1 (5 bases). Germline CDR1 reads SEHNR; CDR2 reads FQNEAQ (reference sequence). V shed 3 bases and J shed 5 bases, with 13 bases lying between them. The CDR3 has 14 amino acids. The chain's CDR3 is CASSLSRVGTEAFF. DNA of the CDR3: TGTGCCAGCAGCTTGTCCAGGGTTGGGACTGAAGCTTTCTTT.

In its sample, this clone was seen a few times. Other DNA sequences within the sample encode an identical CDR3. The chain carries TRBV6-6 and TRBJ2-7; tentative D call: TRBD2 (6 bases). Germline CDR1 and CDR2: MNHNY and SVGAGI (reference sequence). Trimming shortened V by 6 bases and J by 3 bases, and 9 bases separated the two germline ends. The CDR3 covers 12 residues. The CDR3: CASSEEGYEQYF. The CDR3 DNA reads as TGTGCCAGCAGCGAGGAGGGCTACGAGCAGTACTTC.

This clone has a count of ten or more. The rearrangement joins TRBV27 to TRBJ1-2, with D possibly TRBD1 on 6 matching bases. The V end lost 2 bases, the J end lost 0 bases, and 13 bases lay between the germline ends. Germline-derived CDR1 and CDR2 are MNHEY and SMNVEV (reference sequence). There are 16 residues in the CDR3. This CDR3 reads CASSLRGGVANYGYTF. The CDR3 nucleotides read TGTGCCAGCAGTTTACGAGGGGGGGTAGCTAACTATGGCTACACCTTC.

DNA for the CDR3: TGTGCCAGTAGTTCGGGACAGGGGGCTTGGGTCGCTGGCTACACCTTC. Protein: CASSSGQGAWVAGYTF. The chain couples TRBV19 to TRBJ1-2; 12 bases fit TRBD1. CDR1 is LNHDA and CDR2 is SQIVND in the germline V gene (reference sequence). V lost 5 bases, J lost 7 bases, and 11 bases stayed unmatched. CDR3 length: 16 amino acids.

The sample holds many counts of this clone. V and J are TRBV30 and TRBJ1-1, with a possible D match to TRBD1 (6 bases). Trimming shortened V by 0 bases and J by 14 bases, and 16 bases separated the two germline ends. CDR1 GTSNPN and CDR2 SVGIG come from the germline V gene (reference sequence). This CDR3 has 12 amino acids. The CDR3 sequence is CAWSVQGIHPFF. In nucleotides, the CDR3 is TGTGCCTGGAGTGTACAGGGAATACATCCCTTCTTT.

The CDR3 DNA is TGTGCCATCAACGGCCGGGAGGGCCCCTACGAGCAGTACTTC. Amino acid sequence: CAINGREGPYEQYF. The chain employs TRBV10-3 and TRBJ2-7; 8 nucleotides agree with TRBD2. The CDR3 has 14 amino acids. V shed 7 bases and J 2 bases; nucleotides not matched to a gene: 7. Looked up from germline, CDR1 is ENHRY and CDR2 is SYGVKD.